This T cell receptor (delta chain) originates from a study of γδ T cells in repeated Plasmodium falciparum infection. Vgamma9/Vdelta2+ and Vdelta2-negative gammadelta T cells were flow-sorted from PBMC for bulk sequencing. This CDR3 has 13 amino acids. Germline V gene data show CDR1 as GEAIGNYY and CDR2 as EKD. Trimming removed 2 bases from V and 4 bases from J, with 10 bases in between. This clone occurred many times. A far bigger clonotype differs at one base, so this is likely a read error. The identical CDR3 is also encoded by other nucleotide sequences in the sample. TCRdb reanalysed the multiplex PCR reads with CATT. The sample shows 50,000 or so delta-chain clones, approximately 1.5% of them seen only once.

This chain uses TRDV2 with TRDJ1, with D unclear. In the absence of a J gene in TCRdb, the DNA was matched to germline to assign it here. Specimen: gamma-delta T cells from blood. The receptor comes from a pool of human donors (malaria-infected and uninfected, not separated). The CDR3 region has the DNA TGTGCCTGTGACAGTGTAGGGGTCGATAAACTCATCTTT. It encodes CACDSVGVDKLIF.